This entry lists 7 T cell receptor beta chains sequenced from one sample in a study of CD8 T cell repertoires and HIV-1 epitope variants. Sequencing was performed with immunoSEQ multiplex PCR; in TCRdb, only in-frame clones are kept and a portion is missing. The sample includes approximately 90,000 clones, almost 75% of them seen just once. The sample consisted of uncultured baseline CD8+ T cells from peripheral blood mononuclear cells (PBMCs). The receptors come from a male donor with HIV.

CDR3: CASSAGQGSGANVLTF. The CDR3 bases are TGTGCCAGCAGCGCGGGACAGGGGTCTGGGGCCAACGTCCTGACTTTC. The chain is built from TRBV7-2 and TRBJ2-6; 10 bases align to TRBD1. Germline V CDR1 and CDR2: SGHTA, FQGNSA. V was clipped by 5 bases and J by 1 base; unmatched bases: 2. This CDR3 has 16 amino acids.

The genes are TRBV29-1 and TRBJ2-4; TRBD2 aligns across 7 bases. CDR3 length: 15 residues. Trimming at V came to 7 bases and at J to 2 bases, leaving 11 bases not matched to a gene. Per the germline V gene, CDR1 is SQVTM and CDR2 is ANQGSEA. The CDR3 is CSAGGGSGSKNIQYF. The CDR3 DNA reads TGCAGCGCGGGAGGTGGGTCGGGGTCCAAAAACATTCAGTACTTC.

CDR3 residues: CASSTTSSYNEQFF. DNA of the CDR3: TGTGCCAGCAGCACCACTAGCTCCTACAATGAGCAGTTCTTC. The chain couples TRBV28 to TRBJ2-1; D perhaps matches TRBD2 (5 bases). Germline V gene sequence: CDR1 MDHEN, CDR2 SYDVKM. CDR3 size: 14 residues. The V gene lost 6 bases and the J gene lost 0 bases, with 9 bases spanning the gap.

This clone was seen a single time. V gene TRBV30 combines with J gene TRBJ1-1; possible D gene TRBD1, 6 bases. The CDR3 totals 15 residues. The V gene lost 0 bases and the J gene lost 1 base, with 12 bases spanning the gap. In germline, CDR1 is GTSNPN, CDR2 SVGIG (reference sequence). The CDR3, as DNA: TGTGCCTGGAGTGTCCCAGGGGTTGGGAACACTGAAGCTTTCTTT. It codes for CAWSVPGVGNTEAFF.

This clone has only a few counts. The chain joins TRBV5-1 to TRBJ2-6; D uncertain. This CDR3 contains 15 residues. V gave up 0 bases and J gave up 0 bases, with 4 bases separating them. In germline, CDR1 is SGHRS, CDR2 YFSETQ. The CDR3 reads CASSLVLSGANVLTF. CDR3 coding DNA: TGCGCCAGCAGCTTGGTGCTCTCTGGGGCCAACGTCCTGACTTTC.

V and J are TRBV5-6 and TRBJ2-1, with TRBD2 as a possible D gene (5 bases). V lost 4 bases to trimming and J lost 3 bases, with 14 bases between them. CDR3 size: 15 residues. Germline assignment: CDR1 SGHDT and CDR2 YYEEEE. CDR3 in amino acids: CASSGWIGGYNEQFF. DNA for the CDR3: TGTGCCAGCAGCGGCTGGATAGGAGGCTACAATGAGCAGTTCTTC.

For this clone: Other DNA sequences in this sample translate to the same CDR3. The chain uses TRBV28 and TRBJ2-7, with a weak D call TRBD2 (5 bases). CDR3 length equals 14 residues. Per germline, CDR1 MDHEN and CDR2 SYDVKM. Trimming cost V 6 bases and J 0 bases, with 12 bases left between them. CDR3 in DNA: TGTGCCAGCAGGCTAGAGGACTCCTCCTACGAGCAGTACTTC. Its translation: CASRLEDSSYEQYF.